This T cell receptor beta chain was documented in a study of T-cell reconstitution after alpha-beta-depleted transplantation in children. Unique molecular identifiers featured in how the TCRbeta library was prepared. TCRdb used MiXCR to reprocess the PCR reads, holding one entry per CDR3 protein. Of 380,000 or so distinct CDR3 sequences in the sample, less than 15% were seen once. The V end was cut by 0 bases, the J end by 3 bases, with 11 bases between. The CDR3 contains 16 residues. In germline, CDR1 is SGHNT, CDR2 YENEEA. The sequencing used PBMCs, collected from the stem cell graft. The rearrangement uses TRBV11-3 and TRBJ2-2, with D perhaps matching TRBD1 (7 bases). The clonotype was recovered from a human donor who donated a stem cell graft to a child with Fanconi anemia. The CDR3 DNA is TGTGCCAGCAGCTTAGATCAGGGGGGACACACCGGGGAGCTGTTTTTT. Amino acid sequence: CASSLDQGGHTGELFF.